This TCR beta chain was retrieved from a study of beta chain features in type 1 diabetes. Study background: Patients and healthy donors were similar in age, gender and cell yields. Study-wide results and limits: TCRB CDR3s from Type 1 diabetes patients were moderately but significantly shorter in all four CD4+ subsets. High-TCR-expressing cells could be over-represented by cDNA sequencing. The study notes PCR might favor shorter templates equally in patients and controls.

Comments on this clone: Its antigen is unidentified.

Expressed TCRB transcripts were sequenced after all isolated RNA was converted to cDNA. TCRdb's table, derived via immunoSEQ multiplex PCR, lists solely in-frame clones and lacks some. Of 150,000 to 200,000 clones in the sample, roughly 63% were seen once. The CDR3 has 13 amino acids. Trimming left V 0 bases short and J 6 bases short, with 8 bases between. Per the germline V gene, CDR1 is MGHDK and CDR2 is SYGVNS. The sequenced material came from naive CD4+ T cells from blood. This TCR came from a man aged 25-40 years with type 1 diabetes. The chain recombines TRBV25-1 with TRBJ1-1; the D gene is possibly TRBD1 (5 bases). CDR3 in amino acids: CASSEYRAAEAFF. The CDR3 nucleotides read TGTGCCAGCAGTGAATACAGGGCAGCTGAAGCTTTCTTT.